This TCR beta chain was recorded in a study of blood T cell repertoires in COVID-19. Study background: Acute-phase and convalescent COVID-19 samples originated in the United States, Italy and Spain. T cells, B-cell-depleted T cells, or PBMCs provided the cDNA or gDNA that served as material.

This clone appeared a few times. Germline-derived CDR1 and CDR2 are LGHDT and YNNKEL (reference sequence). Trimming took 0 bases from V and 4 from J, leaving 12 bases between them. The length of the CDR3 is 15 residues. Participants reported their clinical history, and cohort assignment relied on those reports. Original handling: Estimated nucleated cell counts came from reference gene primer amplification. Clones were read by immunoSEQ multiplex PCR, and TCRdb kept only the in-frame ones, dropping some. The V and J calls and the clone size are those of that table, but D and trimming were determined from the DNA. This table has 250,000 to 300,000 clones, under 95% appearing once.

The genes are TRBV3-1 (or the pseudogene TRBV3-2) and TRBJ1-1, with D possibly being TRBD1 (5 bases). This clonotype was obtained from a woman aged 40 to 50 with acute COVID-19. Sequenced sample: PBMCs or T cells enriched from blood (not recorded which). CDR3 residues: CASSQDSWGGTEAFF. The CDR3 bases are TGTGCCAGCAGCCAAGACAGCTGGGGGGGCACTGAAGCTTTCTTT.